Below are 13 T cell receptor beta chains sequenced from a single sample in a study of T cell changes during pregnancy in multiple sclerosis. The table came from immunoSEQ multiplex PCR; TCRdb's copy has only in-frame clones and leaves some out. The top ten hold less than 2% of the sample, which has around 100,000 clones, about 90% seen once. The sample here was peripheral blood, taken in the third trimester of pregnancy. The receptor set was obtained from a female donor with multiple sclerosis, enrolled in a pregnancy study.

The rearrangement uses TRBV6-5 and TRBJ1-2, with D possibly TRBD1 on 5 matching bases. CDR1 is MNHEY and CDR2 is SVGAGI in the germline V gene. V lost 5 bases and J lost 3, with 10 bases in between. The CDR3 covers 13 residues. The CDR3 DNA follows: TGTGCCAGCAGTCGGACGGGGGACTATGGCTACACCTTC. Its translation is CASSRTGDYGYTF.

This clone came up once. CDR3 region: CASSPGSSVPYEQYF. As DNA, the CDR3 is TGTGCCAGCAGCCCAGGCTCTAGCGTACCCTACGAGCAGTACTTC. The chain links TRBV7-2 to TRBJ2-7; tentative D call: TRBD2 (6 bases). The CDR3 extends over 15 amino acids. Germline CDR1 and CDR2: SGHTA and FQGNSA. Trimming removed 5 bases at V and 2 bases at J, with 16 bases between.

The gene calls are TRBV10-1 and TRBJ2-3; 12 bases match TRBD2. The CDR3 has 16 residues. The germline V gene has CDR1 WNHNN and CDR2 SYGVQD (reference sequence). Germline trimming cut 6 bases from V and 1 base from J; bases unmatched to any gene: 5. The CDR3 bases are TGCGCCAGCAGCCTCAGGACTAGCGGGGGCACAGATACGCAGTATTTT. Translation: CASSLRTSGGTDTQYF.

The chain carries TRBV28 and TRBJ2-1; D call uncertain. Between the trimmed V and J ends, which lost 8 bases and 2 bases, there was a span of 13 bases. Germline CDR1 MDHEN, CDR2 SYDVKM. The CDR3 has 14 amino acids. The DNA of the CDR3 is TGTGCCAGCCAACGCGGTCTCCCCTACAATGAGCAGTTCTTC. Translating gives CASQRGLPYNEQFF. Supplemented by reference TRBV28 and TRBJ2-1, the full variable domain reads DVKVTQSSRYLVKRTGEKVFLECVQDMDHENMFWYRQDPGLGLRLIYFSYDVKMKEKGDIPEGYSVSREKKERFSLILESASTNQTSMYLCASQRGLPYNEQFFGPGTRLTVL.

In nucleotides, the CDR3 is TGCGCCAGCAGCCTTGGTGTGGGGACAGGGTACTCTGGGGCCAACGTCCTGACTTTC. Its translation: CASSLGVGTGYSGANVLTF. The gene calls are TRBV5-1 and TRBJ2-6; 9 bases are shared with TRBD1. The CDR3 loop spans 19 amino acids. Germline V CDR1 and CDR2: SGHRS, YFSETQ. V shed 4 bases and J 0 bases; nucleotides not matched to a gene: 11.

This chain uses TRBV18 with TRBJ2-3; 9 bases agree with TRBD2. Trimming at V came to 2 bases and at J to 8 bases, leaving 8 bases not matched to a gene. CDR1 and CDR2 from the germline V gene are KGHSH and LQKENI. The CDR3 is made up of 15 amino acids. In DNA, the CDR3 is TGTGCCAGCTCACCAGAGGCGGGAGGGCCTGGTACGCAGTATTTT. This translates into CASSPEAGGPGTQYF.

This clone was counted once. This chain joins TRBV5-4 and TRBJ2-3; D gene unclear. There are 14 residues in the CDR3. Germline loops: CDR1 SGHNT, CDR2 YYREEE (reference sequence). Trimming took 4 bases from V and 0 from J, leaving 9 bases between them. For the CDR3, the DNA is TGTGCCAGCAGCACCCCTAGGAGCACAGATACGCAGTATTTT. Its protein is CASSTPRSTDTQYF. The whole variable domain, remainder taken from reference TRBV5-4 and TRBJ2-3, is ETGVTQSPTHLIKTRGQQVTLRCSSQSGHNTVSWYQQALGQGPQFIFQYYREEENGRGNFPPRFSGLQFPNYSSELNVNALELDDSALYLCASSTPRSTDTQYFGPGTRLTVL.

This chain joins TRBV5-3 and TRBJ2-3; a possible D gene is TRBD2 (6 bases). TRBV5-3 belongs to the ORF category, with a function that is uncertain. This CDR3 is 18 amino acids long. Trimming left V 4 bases short and J 4 bases short, with 25 bases between. The chain's CDR3 is CARSHPLEGGPKADTQYF. The CDR3 DNA sequence: TGTGCCAGAAGCCACCCTCTAGAAGGAGGGCCGAAGGCAGATACGCAGTATTTT.

The gene calls are TRBV30 and TRBJ1-6; 7 nucleotides line up with TRBD1. The germline V gene encodes CDR1 GTSNPN and CDR2 SVGIG (reference sequence). The J segment lost 9 bases and the V segment lost 3 bases, leaving 5 bases of the junction unmatched. The CDR3 loop spans 13 amino acids. CDR3 loop: CAWSQGGGSPLHF. In DNA form, the CDR3 reads TGTGCCTGGAGCCAGGGGGGTGGTTCACCCCTCCACTTT.

The count of this clone is one. This chain uses TRBV25-1 with TRBJ1-2; the D is unclear. V dropped 4 bases and J dropped 0 bases, with 18 bases sitting between them. Germline CDR1 reads MGHDK; CDR2 reads SYGVNS. The CDR3 has 17 residues. CDR3 amino acids: CASSGVLSGVANYGYTF. CDR3 in DNA: TGTGCCAGCAGTGGGGTACTTTCCGGAGTAGCTAACTATGGCTACACCTTC.

The rearrangement uses TRBV4-1 and TRBJ1-3; no definite D call. The germline V gene encodes CDR1 MGHRA and CDR2 YSYEKL. V lost 4 bases, J lost 0 bases, and 10 bases lay in between. This CDR3 contains 15 residues. Here the CDR3 DNA reads TGCGCCAGCAGCCTCCCGGGAAACTCTGGAAACACCATATATTTT. It codes for CASSLPGNSGNTIYF.

The chain links TRBV5-4 to TRBJ2-2, with D possibly being TRBD2 (5 bases). CDR3 length equals 14 residues. Germline V CDR1 and CDR2: SGHNT, YYREEE (reference sequence). Trimming pared 1 base from V and 7 bases from J, leaving 11 bases between. The CDR3: CASSLTLAIGELFF. In DNA form, the CDR3 reads TGTGCCAGCAGCTTGACGCTAGCAATCGGGGAGCTGTTTTTT. Drawing the rest from reference TRBV5-4 and TRBJ2-2, the complete variable domain is ETGVTQSPTHLIKTRGQQVTLRCSSQSGHNTVSWYQQALGQGPQFIFQYYREEENGRGNFPPRFSGLQFPNYSSELNVNALELDDSALYLCASSLTLAIGELFFGEGSRLTVL.

The rearrangement links TRBV7-9 to TRBJ1-1; D gene ambiguous. Germline lookup yields CDR1 SEHNR and CDR2 FQNEAQ (reference sequence). The CDR3 runs to 13 residues. With 6 bases removed from V and 6 bases from J, the gap between germline ends came to 14 bases. In DNA, the CDR3 is TGTGCCAGCAGTTACTCGGAGGGCGCTGAAGCTTTCTTT. This codes for CASSYSEGAEAFF.